Each of the 11 T cell receptor beta chains below was sequenced from the same sample in a study of shared clonotypes between healthy human individuals. Method: immunoSEQ multiplex PCR; TCRdb's copy keeps in-frame clones and lacks some. The data contain over a million clones, more than 95% of them singletons. Specimen: naive CD4+ T cells sorted from blood. The sample's subset: CD45RA+ positively selected. All receptors come from a man aged 25 to 40 in good health.

J is TRBJ1-3 and V is TRBV7-9; D might be TRBD1 (5 bases). Trimming cost V 2 bases and J 4 bases, with 15 bases left between them. The germline CDR1 and CDR2 sequences are SEHNR and FQNEAQ (reference sequence). This CDR3 is built from 16 residues. The CDR3 loop reads CASSLRGRDSGNTIYF. DNA of the CDR3: TGTGCCAGCAGCTTAAGGGGCCGGGACTCGGGAAACACCATATATTTT. The variable domain in full, completed from reference TRBV7-9 and TRBJ1-3, reads DTGVSQNPRHKITKRGQNVTFRCDPISEHNRLYWYRQTLGQGPEFLTYFQNEAQLEKSRLLSDRFSAERPKGSFSTLEIQRTEQGDSAMYLCASSLRGRDSGNTIYFGEGSWLTVV.

In this sample, this clone turned up once. The chain carries TRBV18 and TRBJ1-4; 9 bases line up with TRBD1. This CDR3 has 14 amino acids. Germline CDR1 and CDR2: KGHSH and LQKENI. With V trimmed by 2 bases and J by 8 bases, 3 bases remained unmatched. CDR3 DNA: TGTGCCAGCTCACCAGGGACAGGGCGGGAAAAACTGTTTTTT. Translating gives CASSPGTGREKLFF. Full variable domain (missing parts from reference TRBV18 and TRBJ1-4): NAGVMQNPRHLVRRRGQEARLRCSPMKGHSHVYWYRQLPEEGLKFMVYLQKENIIDESGMPKERFSAEFPKEGPSILRIQQVVRGDSAAYFCASSPGTGREKLFFGSGTQLSVL.

The rearrangement links TRBV28 to TRBJ1-2; the D is unclear. Trimming took 7 bases from V and 4 from J, leaving 16 bases between them. The CDR3 is 14 residues long. CDR1 and CDR2 (germline): MDHEN, SYDVKM. The CDR3 here is CASISLAGGYGYTF. CDR3 DNA sequence: TGTGCCAGCATAAGTCTGGCAGGAGGCTATGGCTACACCTTC.

The V call is TRBV30, the J call TRBJ1-1; D may be TRBD1 (5 bases). The germline CDR1 and CDR2 sequences are GTSNPN and SVGIG (reference sequence). The V end was cut by 2 bases, the J end by 0 bases, with 13 bases between. The CDR3 totals 15 residues. The CDR3 nucleotides are TGTGCCTGGAGTCCGCCGGGACCCATGAACACTGAAGCTTTCTTT. As protein: CAWSPPGPMNTEAFF. The full variable domain, completed using reference TRBV30 and TRBJ1-1, is SQTIHQWPATLVQPVGSPLSLECTVEGTSNPNLYWYRQAAGRGLQLLFYSVGIGQISSEVPQNLSASRPQDRQFILSSKKLLLSDSGFYLCAWSPPGPMNTEAFFGQGTRLTVV.

V and J are TRBV7-9 and TRBJ1-3, with D tentatively TRBD1 (5 bases). V was clipped by 3 bases and J by 2 bases, with 8 bases between them. Germline CDR1 SEHNR, CDR2 FQNEAQ (reference sequence). The CDR3 is 14 residues long. The CDR3 bases are TGTGCCAGCAGCTTTACAGGTACTGGAAACACCATATATTTT. Protein product: CASSFTGTGNTIYF.

The chain links TRBV6-1 to TRBJ2-3; TRBD2 matches 7 bases. Germline CDR1 and CDR2: MNHNS and SASEGT. The length of the CDR3 is 14 residues. With 8 bases clipped from V and 3 bases from J, the junction kept 8 bases outside the gene matches. The chain's CDR3 is CASYQRDRTDTQYF. The CDR3 DNA sequence: TGTGCCAGCTATCAGCGGGATCGGACAGATACGCAGTATTTT.

This rearrangement joins TRBV5-5 to TRBJ2-3; D uncertain. Looked up from germline, CDR1 is SGHKS and CDR2 is YYEKEE (reference sequence). V was pared by 0 bases and J by 5 bases, with 13 bases between. The CDR3 consists of 15 residues. This chain's CDR3 is CASSLAWSLVDTQYF. CDR3 DNA: TGTGCCAGCAGCTTGGCTTGGAGCTTGGTAGATACGCAGTATTTT.

The chain links TRBV7-2 to TRBJ1-5, with TRBD1 identical over 7 bases. From germline, CDR1 is SGHTA and CDR2 FQGNSA. This CDR3 comprises 15 residues. V was clipped by 1 base and J by 3 bases; unmatched bases: 3. CDR3 amino acids: CASSLGTGDNQPQHF. CDR3 coding DNA: TGTGCCAGCAGCTTAGGGACAGGAGACAATCAGCCCCAGCATTTT.

Remarks on this clone: Other nucleotide sequences from this sample produce the same CDR3. The genes are TRBV7-3 and TRBJ2-1, with D perhaps being TRBD1 or TRBD2 (5 bases each). V gave up 5 bases and J gave up 0 bases, with 14 bases separating them. CDR3 size: 16 residues. From germline, CDR1 is SGHTA and CDR2 FQGTGA. DNA of the CDR3: TGTGCCAGCAGCCCGCCGGGACGGAACTCCTACAATGAGCAGTTCTTC. Translated: CASSPPGRNSYNEQFF.

The rearrangement uses TRBV28 and TRBJ2-7; D gene unclear. The CDR3 has 12 residues. Per germline, CDR1 MDHEN and CDR2 SYDVKM. The germline V and J ends were trimmed by 8 bases and 12 bases, with 20 bases remaining between them. The CDR3 protein is CASEAKRASRYF. CDR3 in DNA: TGTGCCAGCGAGGCTAAAAGGGCATCTAGGTACTTC. Full variable domain (rest looked up from reference TRBV28 and TRBJ2-7): DVKVTQSSRYLVKRTGEKVFLECVQDMDHENMFWYRQDPGLGLRLIYFSYDVKMKEKGDIPEGYSVSREKKERFSLILESASTNQTSMYLCASEAKRASRYFGPGTRLTVT.

This chain uses TRBV5-1 with TRBJ2-7; D gene uncertain. The germline V gene encodes CDR1 SGHRS and CDR2 YFSETQ. This CDR3 region has 14 residues. The V end was cut by 0 bases, the J end by 5 bases, with 12 bases between. The CDR3 DNA is TGCGCCAGCAGCTTGGGTGGGATCCAGGACGAGCAGTACTTC. Amino acid sequence: CASSLGGIQDEQYF.